This T cell receptor beta chain came from a study of OX40 agonist ivuxolimab in advanced cancers. Whole-study results and caveats: By week 6 at 0.1 to 3.0 mg/kg, blood CD4+ and CD8+ T cells had expanded clonally.

The CDR3 consists of 15 residues. Trimming cost V 0 bases and J 3 bases, with 12 bases left between them. CDR1 is SGHRS, CDR2 YFSETQ, per germline. The assay was immunoSEQ multiplex PCR, and TCRdb's table has in-frame clones only and misses some. The sample holds over 150,000 clones, 90% to 95% seen once. On this clone: Its matching antigen is unknown.

The clonotype was recovered from an adult with an advanced solid tumor such as melanoma, head and neck, liver or kidney cancer. Sequenced here: CD4+ or CD8+ T cells sorted from blood, sampled in a trial of the OX40 agonist ivuxolimab. The gene calls are TRBV5-1 and TRBJ2-5, with D possibly matching TRBD2 (6 bases). This chain's CDR3 is CASSLVLGGKETQYF. The CDR3 bases are TGCGCCAGCAGCTTGGTTTTGGGGGGTAAAGAGACCCAGTACTTC.